This TCR beta chain was retrieved from a study of cytomegalovirus exposure and HLA in healthy donors. Study-wide findings and caveats: The HLA-A and HLA-B alleles of most subjects were reportedly predicted accurately from TCR beta sequences. Testing in vitro showed a few CMV-associated chains specific for CMV antigens.

The V end lost 3 bases, the J end lost 4 bases, and 10 bases lay between the germline ends. The CDR3 totals 15 residues. Looked up from germline, CDR1 is MDHEN and CDR2 is SYDVKM. The PCR ran on 60 Vbeta and 13 Jbeta primers. Produced via immunoSEQ multiplex PCR; TCRdb's table is partial and in-frame only. The sample includes around 140,000 clones. As to this clone: Its antigen is not identified.

The specimen sequenced was PBMCs. The TCR originated in a male donor in good health and CMV-seronegative. The rearrangement uses TRBV28 and TRBJ1-6, with a tentative D call TRBD1 (5 bases). CDR3 region: CASSLAAGYNSPLHF. The CDR3, as DNA: TGTGCCAGCAGTTTGGCGGCAGGGTATAATTCACCCCTCCACTTT.